This T cell receptor (beta chain) was retrieved from a study of blood T cell repertoires in COVID-19. Overall study context: PBMCs, B-cell-depleted T cells, or T cells were the source of the cDNA or gDNA that made up the material.

Germline V lookup: CDR1 MGHRA, CDR2 YSYEKL. CDR3 length: 15 amino acids. V lost 4 bases to trimming and J lost 4 bases; unmatched junction nucleotides: 7. Original processing methods: Estimation of nucleated cell counts relied on the amplification of reference gene primers. This table comes from immunoSEQ multiplex PCR, and its TCRdb copy is limited to in-frame clones, with some not included. The V and J calls and clone size were taken over from that table, and D and trimming were inferred from the DNA. The data contain about 110,000 clones, over 65% of them singletons. The TCR was taken from a man aged 80 or over with COVID-19, enrolled during active disease. The sample comprised peripheral blood. The chain is built from TRBV4-1 and TRBJ2-1; 7 bases agree with TRBD2. CDR3 sequence reads: CASSPTSETYNEQFF. Here the CDR3 DNA reads TGCGCCAGCAGCCCCACTAGCGAGACTTACAATGAGCAGTTCTTC.